This T cell receptor (beta chain) is drawn from a study of CD8 T cells in ankylosing spondylitis (dated by TCRdb to about 2017). With respect to the entire study: The study profiled T cell receptor beta repertoires in healthy donors and ankylosing spondylitis patients to find disease-linked TCR variants. In total, the full study cohort was made up of 108 healthy donors and 25 to 30 ankylosing spondylitis patients. Peripheral blood was sampled, and synovial fluid was additionally collected from ankylosing spondylitis patients.

The germline V gene encodes CDR1 MDHEN and CDR2 SYDVKM. Spanning cysteine to phenylalanine, the CDR3 consists of 15 amino acids. The entry retains the CDR3 DNA only, 45 bases that are in frame from base 1. Compared with germline, V lacks 6 bases and J lacks 9 bases; bases without a gene match: 10. This clonotype was counted ten times or more. The specificity of this receptor is unknown. It has no much larger one-base neighbor in the sample; base qualities were not kept. Here is what the overall study found, with its caveats: The disease-linked clones were reported to be significantly enriched in matched synovial fluid samples from ankylosing spondylitis patients. The disease-linked clones had a CD8+ phenotype and were found at relatively low frequencies in peripheral blood. A TCR beta motif of roughly 8 highly homologous amino acid variants appeared characteristic of blood from ankylosing spondylitis patients. Some TCR beta motif variants had previously been reported in synovial fluid and blood of reactive arthritis patients, which suggested common disease-initiation mechanisms.

Data came from an Illumina HiSeq 2500. Quantitative 5'-RACE with molecular barcodes was the method used to prepare the TCR beta libraries. As for the original processing: Disease-linked TCR variants were identified with a new computational method built on a probabilistic model of VDJ rearrangement. The public sequencing data were trimmed at Q25 with fastp and processed into clonotypes with MiXCR by TCRdb, which kept only in-frame beta chains. Rows merge per CDR3 protein into single entries with the most common DNA and genes. The V and J calls reflect TCRdb's pipeline rather than the authors' work. The sample contains about 500,000 distinct CDR3 sequences, about 5.7% of them found a single time. Together, the top ten hold roughly 3.5% of the sample.

The V gene is TRBV28 and the J gene is TRBJ1-6; 8 middle bases align to TRBD1. Sequencing was performed on blood, either unsorted or a sorted T cell fraction (not recorded which). The receptor comes from a male donor with ankylosing spondylitis. The sequenced DNA: TGTGCCAGCAGGACTCAGGGGGCGAAGGTTTCACCCCTCCACTTT. Translated, it reads CASRTQGAKVSPLHF.